This is a list of T cell receptor beta chains from one sample in a study of graft-versus-host responses after intestinal transplantation. Sequencing was performed with immunoSEQ multiplex PCR; in TCRdb, only in-frame clones are kept and a portion is missing. The sample has about 86,000 clones, about 91% seen once. For these receptors, no antigen is known. Sample: unstimulated CD8+ T cells sorted from spleen or lymph node cells, taken before intestinal transplant. These receptors originate from a human donor who received an intestinal transplant. CDR3s include the opening cysteine and the closing phenylalanine or tryptophan. D genes are given only for firm matches. Some rows have no size entry. The others give once, few or many, or a class for an expanded clone.

size	D	V	J	DNA	CDR3
NA	NA	TRBV6-4	TRBJ1-1	TGTGCCAGCAGGGGGGGGCCAGAAGAACAGGGGAACACTGAAGCTTTCTTT	CASRGGPEEQGNTEAFF
NA	NA	TRBV10-3	TRBJ2-7	TGTGCCATCAGTGATCCCCGCTCCTACGAGCAGTACTTC	CAISDPRSYEQYF
NA	NA	TRBV19	TRBJ2-5	TGTGCCAGTAGTATAGTTGCGGGGCCTGGGGAGACCCAGTACTTC	CASSIVAGPGETQYF
NA	TRBD1	TRBV2	TRBJ1-1	TGTGCCAGCGGCGACAGGGGGCCCTACACTGAAGCTTTCTTT	CASGDRGPYTEAFF
NA	TRBD2	TRBV9	TRBJ2-7	TGTGCCAGCAGCGTAGGGGGGGGACCCTACGAGCAGTACTTC	CASSVGGGPYEQYF
NA	TRBD2	TRBV5-8	TRBJ2-5	TGTGCCAGCACGGCGGGGGGGCGAGAGACCCAGTACTTC	CASTAGGRETQYF
once	TRBD1	TRBV5-1	TRBJ2-2	TGCGCCAGCAGCTTGGCTGACAGGGGTGTCGCCGGGGAGCTGTTTTTT	CASSLADRGVAGELFF
NA	TRBD1	TRBV27	TRBJ2-3	TGTGCCAGCAGTTTATCCCTTGGACAGGGCACAGATACGCAGTATTTT	CASSLSLGQGTDTQYF
NA	NA	TRBV6-1	TRBJ1-2	TGTGCCAGCAGTGAAATGACAGACTCAAATGGCTACACCTTC	CASSEMTDSNGYTF
NA	NA	TRBV14	TRBJ2-5	TGTGCCAGCAGCCCACAGGGAATGGGGGAGACCCAGTACTTC	CASSPQGMGETQYF
NA	NA	TRBV18	TRBJ2-3	TGTGCCAGCTCACAGGACAGTAGCACAGATACGCAGTATTTT	CASSQDSSTDTQYF
once	TRBD2	TRBV5-1	TRBJ2-7	TGCGCCAGCAGCACCAGGACTAGCGGGGGAAGCGAGCAGTACTTC	CASSTRTSGGSEQYF
NA	TRBD2	TRBV6-6	TRBJ2-3	TGTGCCAGCAAAAAACTAGCGGGAGGGCCTGTAGATACGCAGTATTTT	CASKKLAGGPVDTQYF
NA	NA	TRBV5-1	TRBJ1-1	TGCGCCAGCAGCTTGGGTACCGGAGGCACTGAAGCTTTCTTT	CASSLGTGGTEAFF
NA	NA	TRBV28	TRBJ2-1	TGTGCCAGCAGTTTAACAGCGGTCAATGAGCAGTTCTTC	CASSLTAVNEQFF
NA	TRBD2	TRBV4-1	TRBJ2-1	TGCGCCAGCAGCCAAGATCGGAGTCCTCTAGCGGGGGCCCCCTACAATGAGCAGTTCTTC	CASSQDRSPLAGAPYNEQFF
NA	TRBD1	TRBV9	TRBJ2-5	TGTGCCAGCAGCCCATCCCCGGGACAGGGGGCTAGGGGAGAGACCCAGTACTTC	CASSPSPGQGARGETQYF
NA	TRBD1	TRBV4-1	TRBJ1-1	TGCGCCAGCAGCCATCCCCGGACAGGGTACACTGAAGCTTTCTTT	CASSHPRTGYTEAFF
few	TRBD1	TRBV30	TRBJ1-2	TGTGCCTGGAGTGAGTTCAGGGGGGATGGCTACACCTTC	CAWSEFRGDGYTF
NA	NA	TRBV21-1	TRBJ1-1	TGTGCCAGCAGCAAGGGTCAGGGCACTGAAGCTTTCTTT	CASSKGQGTEAFF
NA	TRBD1	TRBV7-7	TRBJ2-1	TGTGCCAGCAGCTTAACCGGGACAGACAATGAGCAGTTCTTC	CASSLTGTDNEQFF
NA	NA	TRBV6-6	TRBJ1-2	TGTGCCAGCAGTTACGATGAGACAACTAACTATGGCTACACCTTC	CASSYDETTNYGYTF
NA	TRBD2	TRBV2	TRBJ2-1	TGTGCCAGCGCCTGGACTAGCGGGAGTTATGAGCAGTTCTTC	CASAWTSGSYEQFF
NA	NA	TRBV19	TRBJ1-4	TGTGCCAGTAGTATCCGGACAGCGACTAATGAAAAACTGTTTTTT	CASSIRTATNEKLFF
NA	NA	TRBV27	TRBJ2-1	TGTGCCAGCAGTTTAGCGGGAAACTCCTACAATGAGCAGTTCTTC	CASSLAGNSYNEQFF
NA	TRBD1	TRBV6-5	TRBJ2-6	TGTGCCAGCAGTCCACAGGGGGCTGGGGCCAACGTCCTGACTTTC	CASSPQGAGANVLTF